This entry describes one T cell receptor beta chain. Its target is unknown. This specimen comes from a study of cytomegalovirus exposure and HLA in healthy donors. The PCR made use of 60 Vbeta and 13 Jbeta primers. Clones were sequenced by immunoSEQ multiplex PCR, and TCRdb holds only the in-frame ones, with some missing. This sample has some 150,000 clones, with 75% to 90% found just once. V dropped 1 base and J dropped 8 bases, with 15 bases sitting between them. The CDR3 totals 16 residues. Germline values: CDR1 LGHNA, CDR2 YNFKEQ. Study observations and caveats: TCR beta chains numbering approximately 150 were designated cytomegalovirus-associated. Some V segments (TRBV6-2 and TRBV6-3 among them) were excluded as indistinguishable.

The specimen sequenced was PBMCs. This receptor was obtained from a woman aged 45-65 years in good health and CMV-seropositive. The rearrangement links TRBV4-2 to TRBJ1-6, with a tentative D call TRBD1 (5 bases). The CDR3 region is CASSQGIGRGDSPLHF. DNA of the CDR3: TGTGCCAGCAGCCAAGGGATCGGTAGGGGTGATTCACCCCTCCACTTT.